Following are 25 T cell receptor beta chains from one sample sequenced in a study of metastatic and nonmetastatic thyroid tumors. Nobody among the patients had been given any treatment before thyroid surgery. TCRdb reanalyzed the PCR reads via MiXCR. Among approximately 16,000 clones listed, 33% were seen once. The sample consisted of tumor tissue. These receptors were obtained from a male donor with papillary thyroid cancer or a benign thyroid nodule (not recorded which). Some clones in this sample may be carry-over from other donors' samples.

This clone has just a few counts. The chain uses TRBV9 and TRBJ2-2; the match to TRBD1 covers 9 bases. The CDR3 length is 17 residues. The ends lost 2 bases at V and 4 bases at J; junction bases unmatched: 9. Germline V gene lookup returns CDR1 SGDLS and CDR2 YYNGEE. CDR3 in DNA: TGTGCCAGCAGCGTTGCCGGGACAGGGTTAATCACCGGGGAGCTGTTTTTT. Residues: CASSVAGTGLITGELFF.

This clone was recorded many times. The gene calls are TRBV29-1 and TRBJ1-2, with D maybe TRBD1 (5 bases). Germline V gene sequence: CDR1 SQVTM, CDR2 ANQGSEA. Trimming left V 0 bases short and J 4 bases short, with 9 bases between. This CDR3 has 13 residues. This CDR3 is CSVEEAGGYGYTF. The CDR3 coding sequence is TGCAGCGTTGAAGAGGCGGGGGGCTATGGCTACACCTTC.

This clone qualifies as medium-sized (0.01 to 0.1%). The chain links TRBV9 to TRBJ1-6; D may be TRBD1 (6 bases). Trimming left V 2 bases short and J 5 bases short, with 8 bases between. This CDR3 region has 14 residues. Germline V gives CDR1 SGDLS, CDR2 YYNGEE. CDR3 in amino acids: CASSVRQDNSPLHF. CDR3 in DNA: TGTGCCAGCAGCGTGCGACAGGATAATTCACCCCTCCACTTT.

The rearrangement joins TRBV5-4 to TRBJ1-2; tentatively, D is TRBD1 (5 bases). The CDR3 sequence is 15 residues long. V shed 2 bases and J shed 6 bases, with 17 bases lying between them. Germline-derived CDR1 and CDR2 are SGHNT and YYREEE (reference sequence). Written as DNA, the CDR3 is TGTGCCAGCAGCTTTGAGGGGACGGGAGAGGATGGCTACACCTTC. Its translation is CASSFEGTGEDGYTF.

This clone was counted a few times. The CDR3 coding sequence is TGTGCCAGTAGTATGGGCGGCCTTACCTACGAGCAGTACTTC. It translates to CASSMGGLTYEQYF. The rearrangement uses TRBV19 and TRBJ2-7; no reliable D call. Between the trimmed V and J ends, which lost 3 bases and 2 bases, there was a span of 11 bases. The CDR3 extends over 14 amino acids. Per germline, CDR1 LNHDA and CDR2 SQIVND (reference sequence). The entire variable domain, with the rest obtained from reference TRBV19 and TRBJ2-7, is as follows: DGGITQSPKYLFRKEGQNVTLSCEQNLNHDAMYWYRQDPGQGLRLIYYSQIVNDFQKGDIAEGYSVSREKKESFPLTVTSAQKNPTAFYLCASSMGGLTYEQYFGPGTRLTVT.

This clone has only a few counts. This chain uses TRBV6-2 or TRBV6-3 with TRBJ2-1; 8 bases fit TRBD1. Losses at the gene ends were 6 bases for V and 4 bases for J; bases not matched to a gene: 11. Germline V gene lookup returns CDR1 MNHEY and CDR2 SVGEGT. The CDR3 loop spans 16 amino acids. In nucleotides, the CDR3 is TGTGCCAGCAGCGACCTCCCGGGACAGGAATACAATGAGCAGTTCTTC. This gives the protein CASSDLPGQEYNEQFF.

Comment on this clone: One end of the junction fails to match germline, which may point to a read error. This chain uses TRBV25-1 with TRBJ2-3; D possibly corresponds to TRBD2 (6 bases). The CDR3 consists of 16 residues. CDR1 and CDR2 (germline): MGHDK, SYGVNS. CDR3 coding DNA: TGTGCCAACAGTGAGGAGGGGACGGTCTACACAGATACGCAGTATTTT. Translation: CANSEEGTVYTDTQYF.

This chain uses TRBV20-1 with TRBJ2-7, with D perhaps matching TRBD2 (5 bases). The CDR3 totals 12 residues. Germline CDR1 reads DFQATT; CDR2 reads SNEGSKA (reference sequence). Trimming took off 6 bases at V and 10 bases at J, with 19 bases between the two ends. DNA for the CDR3: TGCAGTGCCCGGGGAACGTTAGGCCATCAGTACTTC. This encodes CSARGTLGHQYF.

By its share, this clone is medium-sized. In DNA form, the CDR3 reads TGTGCCACACCCAGGGGCTCCAATTCACCCCTCCACTTT. This translates into CATPRGSNSPLHF. V gene TRBV6-4 combines with J gene TRBJ1-6; the D gene is possibly TRBD1 (6 bases). The CDR3 contains 13 residues. V lost 10 bases and J lost 7, with 14 bases in between. Germline V CDR1 and CDR2: MRHNA, SNTAGT.

The chain has TRBV3-1 and TRBJ2-7, with 7 positions matching TRBD2. CDR1 and CDR2 (germline): LGHDT, YNNKEL (reference sequence). The CDR3 has 15 amino acids. V dropped 4 bases and J dropped 2; count of bases not matched to a gene: 8. The CDR3 nucleotides read TGTGCCAGCAGCCGACGGGTGGCGGGGGCCTACGAGCAGTACTTC. This sequence encodes CASSRRVAGAYEQYF.

At least ten counts were recorded for this clone. The J gene is TRBJ2-1, the V gene TRBV6-1, with D perhaps matching TRBD2 (5 bases). V was clipped by 6 bases and J by 3 bases, with 12 bases between them. This CDR3 is 14 amino acids long. Germline loops: CDR1 MNHNS, CDR2 SASEGT. CDR3 residues: CASSTGSDYNEQFF. The CDR3 DNA reads as TGTGCCAGCAGCACGGGGTCCGACTACAATGAGCAGTTCTTC.

This clone counts as medium-sized. The same CDR3 also results from other DNA sequences found in this sample. The chain uses TRBV19 and TRBJ1-5; no firm D call. There are 15 residues in the CDR3. Per germline, CDR1 LNHDA and CDR2 SQIVND (reference sequence). V was shortened by 5 bases and J by 1 base, with 12 bases between the two germline ends. The CDR3 sequence: CASSGRARSNQPQHF. The CDR3 region has the DNA TGTGCCAGTAGTGGGAGGGCCCGGAGCAATCAGCCCCAGCATTTT.

The rearrangement joins TRBV20-1 to TRBJ2-7; maybe TRBD2 (5 bases). CDR1 is DFQATT, CDR2 SNEGSKA, per germline (reference sequence). This CDR3 has 11 residues. The CDR3 sequence: CTARADYEQYF. CDR3 bases: TGCACAGCTAGAGCGGACTACGAGCAGTACTTC.

As concerns this clone: Sequence at one end of the junction differs from germline and may be a read error. The J gene is TRBJ2-7, the V gene TRBV4-2, with 10 bases aligning to TRBD1. Germline CDR1 and CDR2: LGHNA and YNFKEQ. The CDR3 has 15 amino acids. The CDR3 sequence is CASIQGQGVSYEQYF. The DNA for the CDR3 is TGTGCCAGCATCCAAGGACAGGGGGTCTCCTACGAGCAGTACTTC.

V usage is TRBV5-1 and J usage is TRBJ1-1; D possibly corresponds to TRBD1 (6 bases). V was cut by 6 bases and J by 5 bases, with 17 bases left in between. The CDR3 extends over 14 amino acids. The V gene's germline CDR1 is SGHRS and CDR2 YFSETQ. CDR3 nucleotides: TGCGCCAGCACCCTGCGGGGGGCCGGGACTGAAGCTTTCTTT. Residues: CASTLRGAGTEAFF.

This clone was recorded many times. V is TRBV13 and J is TRBJ1-1; no reliable D call. V lost 4 bases and J lost 0, with 12 bases in between. This CDR3 has 15 amino acids. The germline gives CDR1 PRHDT, CDR2 FYEKMQ (reference sequence). The CDR3 DNA reads as TGTGCCAGCAGCTCCCCGTTGGACGTGAACACTGAAGCTTTCTTT. It translates to CASSSPLDVNTEAFF.

Relative to its sample, this clone is medium-sized. Here the CDR3 reads CASRGLAGRADTQYF. The CDR3 coding sequence is TGTGCCAGCAGGGGCCTAGCGGGAAGAGCAGATACGCAGTATTTT. V gene TRBV2 combines with J gene TRBJ2-3, with 9 bases fitting TRBD2. V shed 6 bases and J 4 bases; nucleotides not matched to a gene: 8. Germline CDR1 and CDR2: SNHLY and FYNNEI. The CDR3 runs 15 residues.

Relative to its sample, this clone is medium-sized. This chain joins TRBV19 and TRBJ1-3; D ambiguous. Germline lookup yields CDR1 LNHDA and CDR2 SQIVND (reference sequence). The ends were cut back, 6 bases at V and 0 bases at J, with 15 bases in the middle. The CDR3 loop spans 16 amino acids. In DNA form, the CDR3 reads TGTGCCAGTAGAAGCCACCGAGGAATCTCTGGAAACACCATATATTTT. Translating it yields CASRSHRGISGNTIYF. Full variable domain (remainder filled in from reference TRBV19 and TRBJ1-3): DGGITQSPKYLFRKEGQNVTLSCEQNLNHDAMYWYRQDPGQGLRLIYYSQIVNDFQKGDIAEGYSVSREKKESFPLTVTSAQKNPTAFYLCASRSHRGISGNTIYFGEGSWLTVV.

The table lists this clone with a few counts. This chain uses TRBV12-3 or TRBV12-4 with TRBJ2-5, with D hard to call. The germline V and J ends were trimmed by 5 bases and 5 bases, with 12 bases remaining between them. The CDR3 is 13 amino acids. The CDR3 region is CASSHNMGETQYF. Written as DNA, the CDR3 is TGTGCCAGCAGTCATAATATGGGGGAGACCCAGTACTTC.

In its sample, this clone was seen many times. The rearrangement links TRBV5-4 to TRBJ1-5, with D uncertain. Trimming cost V 4 bases and J 9 bases, with 14 bases left between them. Germline-derived CDR1 and CDR2 are SGHNT and YYREEE (reference sequence). This CDR3 contains 13 residues. The CDR3 is CASSTAPAGPQHF. CDR3 DNA: TGTGCCAGCAGCACTGCACCTGCGGGGCCCCAGCATTTT.

This chain joins TRBV20-1 and TRBJ2-7; a possible D gene is TRBD2 (6 bases). Germline CDR1 and CDR2: DFQATT and SNEGSKA (reference sequence). Trimming took 6 bases from V and 0 from J, leaving 12 bases between them. The CDR3 length is 13 residues. CDR3: CSARLESSYEQYF. CDR3 in DNA: TGCAGTGCCAGACTAGAGAGCTCCTACGAGCAGTACTTC.

The chain is built from TRBV30 and TRBJ2-2; no definite D call. The CDR3 is 15 amino acids. The V gene's germline CDR1 is GTSNPN and CDR2 SVGIG (reference sequence). V was clipped by 0 bases and J by 3 bases, with 11 bases between them. The DNA for the CDR3 is TGTGCCTGGAGTGTTGTGGATAGAGACACCGGGGAGCTGTTTTTT. It is translated as CAWSVVDRDTGELFF.

J is TRBJ2-1 and V is TRBV10-1; possibly TRBD2 for D (5 bases). Germline V gene lookup returns CDR1 WNHNN and CDR2 SYGVQD (reference sequence). V lost 0 bases and J 0 bases, leaving 9 bases between the germline ends. The CDR3 sequence is 16 residues long. CDR3 protein: CASSESEGSSYNEQFF. CDR3 nucleotide sequence: TGCGCCAGCAGTGAGTCAGAGGGCAGCTCCTACAATGAGCAGTTCTTC.

By share of the sample, this clone is medium-sized. The rearrangement joins TRBV9 to TRBJ2-3, with 14 bases aligning to TRBD2. The CDR3 runs 17 residues. Losses at the gene ends were 2 bases for V and 2 bases for J; bases not matched to a gene: 4. CDR1 and CDR2 from the germline V gene are SGDLS and YYNGEE. The CDR3 bases are TGTGCCAGCAGCGTGGGGGGACTAGCGGGAGTCACAGATACGCAGTATTTT. Its protein is CASSVGGLAGVTDTQYF.

This clone appeared a few times. The chain has TRBV28 and TRBJ2-7, with TRBD1 matching 8 bases. CDR1 is MDHEN and CDR2 is SYDVKM in the germline V gene. The J segment lost 3 bases and the V segment lost 8 bases, leaving 9 bases of the junction unmatched. The CDR3 contains 14 residues. CDR3 DNA: TGTGCCAGCGGCCCCCGACAGGGGCGCTACGAGCAGTACTTC. Amino acids: CASGPRQGRYEQYF.